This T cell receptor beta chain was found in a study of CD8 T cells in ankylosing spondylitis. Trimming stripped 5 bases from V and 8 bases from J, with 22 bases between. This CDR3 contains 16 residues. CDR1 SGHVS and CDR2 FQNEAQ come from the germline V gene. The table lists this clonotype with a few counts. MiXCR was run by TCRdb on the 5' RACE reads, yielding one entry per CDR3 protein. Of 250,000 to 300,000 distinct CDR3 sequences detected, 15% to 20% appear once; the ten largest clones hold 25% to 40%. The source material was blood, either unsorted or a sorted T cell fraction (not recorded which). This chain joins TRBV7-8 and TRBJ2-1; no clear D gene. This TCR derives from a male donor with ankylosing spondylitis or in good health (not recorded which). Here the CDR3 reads CASSPEGGYRTDEQFF. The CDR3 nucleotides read TGTGCCAGCAGCCCCGAAGGCGGATACCGTACAGATGAGCAGTTCTTC.